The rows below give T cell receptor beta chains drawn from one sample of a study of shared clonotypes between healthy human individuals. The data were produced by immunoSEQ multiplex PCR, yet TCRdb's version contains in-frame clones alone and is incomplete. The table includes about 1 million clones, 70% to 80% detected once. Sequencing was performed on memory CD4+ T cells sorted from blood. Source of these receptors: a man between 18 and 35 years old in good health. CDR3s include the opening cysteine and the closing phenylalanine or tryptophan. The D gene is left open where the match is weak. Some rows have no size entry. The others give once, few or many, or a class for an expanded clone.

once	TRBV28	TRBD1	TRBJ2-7	CASSETGTYEQYF	TGTGCCAGCAGTGAGACAGGGACCTACGAGCAGTACTTC
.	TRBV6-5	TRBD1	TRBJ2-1	CASKGQGRFEQFF	TGTGCCAGCAAGGGACAGGGGCGGTTTGAGCAGTTCTTC
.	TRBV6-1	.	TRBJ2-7	CASSANEYEQYF	TGTGCCAGCAGTGCCAATGAATACGAGCAGTACTTC
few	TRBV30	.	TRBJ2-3	CAWNLMDGSTDTQYF	TGTGCCTGGAACCTCATGGACGGAAGCACAGATACGCAGTATTTT
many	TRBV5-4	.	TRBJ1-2	CASSFGLSGYTF	TGTGCCAGCAGCTTTGGTCTGTCGGGCTACACCTTC
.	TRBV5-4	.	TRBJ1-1	CASSLDGAPRTEAFF	TGTGCCAGCAGCTTGGACGGGGCGCCTCGGACTGAAGCTTTCTTT
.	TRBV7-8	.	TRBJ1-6	CASSLRPAGASAYNSPLHF	TGTGCCAGCAGCTTACGGCCGGCAGGCGCGTCTGCCTATAATTCACCCCTCCACTTT
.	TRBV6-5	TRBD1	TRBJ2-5	CASRGTGKETQYF	TGTGCCAGCAGGGGGACAGGGAAAGAGACCCAGTACTTC
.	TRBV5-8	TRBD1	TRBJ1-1	CASSLADREATEAFF	TGTGCCAGCAGCTTGGCCGACAGGGAGGCCACTGAAGCTTTCTTT
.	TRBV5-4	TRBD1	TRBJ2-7	CASSLAGTASYEQYF	TGTGCCAGCAGTTTGGCCGGGACAGCCTCCTACGAGCAGTACTTC
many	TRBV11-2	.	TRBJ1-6	CASSSIRLANSPLHF	TGTGCCAGCAGCTCGATCAGGCTCGCGAATTCACCCCTCCACTTT
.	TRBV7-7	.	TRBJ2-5	CASSPSIRETQYF	TGTGCTAGCAGCCCGAGTATTCGAGAGACCCAGTACTTC
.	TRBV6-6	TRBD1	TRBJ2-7	CASALDRGYEQYF	TGTGCCAGCGCCTTGGACAGGGGCTACGAGCAGTACTTC
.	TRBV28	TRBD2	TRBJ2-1	CASSSDRLAVNYNEQFF	TGTGCCAGCAGTTCTGATAGACTAGCGGTTAACTACAATGAGCAGTTCTTC
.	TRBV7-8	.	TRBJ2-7	CASTAQRSSYEQYF	TGTGCCAGCACCGCTCAACGAAGCTCCTACGAGCAGTACTTC
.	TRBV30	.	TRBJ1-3	CAWTGGFSGNTIYF	TGTGCCTGGACCGGAGGTTTCTCTGGAAACACCATATATTTT
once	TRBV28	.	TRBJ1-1	CASSLPTVNTEAFF	TGTGCCAGCAGTTTGCCCACAGTGAACACTGAAGCTTTCTTT
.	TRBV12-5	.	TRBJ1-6	CASGFGGSSYNSPLHF	TGTGCTAGTGGTTTTGGGGGTAGCTCCTATAATTCACCCCTCCACTTT
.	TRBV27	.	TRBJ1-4	CASSLVRTGQGEKLFF	TGTGCCAGCAGTTTAGTTCGAACGGGTCAGGGTGAAAAACTGTTTTTT
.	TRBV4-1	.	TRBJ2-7	CASSQVAYHEQYF	TGCGCCAGCAGCCAAGTAGCGTACCACGAGCAGTACTTC
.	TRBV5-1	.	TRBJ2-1	CASSLGSPGNEQFF	TGCGCCAGCAGCTTGGGGTCCCCCGGGAATGAGCAGTTCTTC
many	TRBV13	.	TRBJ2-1	CASSSRVSSYNEQFF	TGTGCCAGCAGCTCAAGGGTTAGCTCCTACAATGAGCAGTTCTTC
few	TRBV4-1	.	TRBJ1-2	CASRITFDEGFGYTF	TGCGCCAGCAGAATTACGTTTGACGAGGGGTTCGGCTACACCTTC
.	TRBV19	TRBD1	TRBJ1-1	CARKVLGGQGGTEAFF	TGTGCCCGCAAAGTCCTCGGGGGACAGGGGGGGACTGAAGCTTTCTTT
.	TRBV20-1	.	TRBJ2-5	CSAPVGQTQYF	TGCAGTGCCCCTGTGGGACAGACCCAGTACTTC
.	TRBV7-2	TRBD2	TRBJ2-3	CASSLVAAGGPKDTQYF	TGTGCCAGCAGCTTAGTAGCGGCGGGAGGGCCTAAAGATACGCAGTATTTT
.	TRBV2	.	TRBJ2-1	CASSESRDGEQFF	TGTGCCAGCAGTGAATCCCGGGACGGTGAGCAGTTCTTC
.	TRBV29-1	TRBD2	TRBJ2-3	CSVEDPGFSSGSGADTQYF	TGCAGCGTTGAAGATCCAGGGTTTAGTAGCGGGAGCGGGGCAGATACGCAGTATTTT
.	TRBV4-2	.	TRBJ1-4	CASSHWGEKLFF	TGTGCCAGCAGCCATTGGGGGGAAAAACTGTTTTTT
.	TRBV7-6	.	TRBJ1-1	CASSLEPRENTEAFF	TGTGCCAGCAGCTTGGAACCTAGGGAGAACACTGAAGCTTTCTTT
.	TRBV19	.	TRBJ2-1	CASSVQGHYNEQFF	TGTGCCAGTAGTGTACAGGGACACTACAATGAGCAGTTCTTC
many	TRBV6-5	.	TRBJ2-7	CASSYDGGLGEQYF	TGTGCCAGCAGTTACGATGGGGGATTAGGCGAGCAGTACTTC
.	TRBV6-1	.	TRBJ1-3	CASRVASGNTIYF	TGTGCCAGCAGAGTGGCCTCTGGAAACACCATATATTTT
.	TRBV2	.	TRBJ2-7	CASSALSEQYF	TGTGCCAGCAGTGCTCTGAGTGAGCAGTACTTC
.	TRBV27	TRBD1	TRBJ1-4	CASSSGTGHEKLFF	TGTGCCAGCAGTTCCGGGACAGGTCATGAAAAACTGTTTTTT
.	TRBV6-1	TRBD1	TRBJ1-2	CASSDAPPTGFREGGYTF	TGTGCCAGCAGTGACGCCCCTCCGACAGGGTTTAGGGAGGGCGGCTACACCTTC
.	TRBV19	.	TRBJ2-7	CASRDPSQSYEQYF	TGTGCCAGTAGAGACCCAAGTCAGTCCTACGAGCAGTACTTC
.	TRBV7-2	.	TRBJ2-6	CASSLAGANVLTF	TGTGCCAGCAGCTTAGCTGGGGCCAACGTCCTGACTTTC
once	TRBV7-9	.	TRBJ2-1	CASSFRTVRGGEQFF	TGTGCCAGCAGCTTCAGGACAGTAAGAGGCGGTGAGCAGTTCTTC
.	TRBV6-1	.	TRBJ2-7	CASSDPGTGNPYEQYF	TGTGCCAGCAGTGATCCAGGGACGGGGAACCCATACGAGCAGTACTTC
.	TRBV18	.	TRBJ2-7	CASSPPVARDKLEQYF	TGTGCCAGCTCACCACCGGTCGCGCGGGATAAACTCGAGCAGTACTTC
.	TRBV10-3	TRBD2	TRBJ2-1	CAIRGTSGSGNEQFF	TGTGCCATCAGGGGTACTAGCGGGAGCGGCAATGAGCAGTTCTTC
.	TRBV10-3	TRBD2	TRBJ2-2	CAISPGTTNTGELFF	TGTGCCATCAGCCCCGGGACTACGAACACCGGGGAGCTGTTTTTT
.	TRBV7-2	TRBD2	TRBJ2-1	CASSLIGLVDEQFF	TGTGCCAGCAGCTTAATAGGACTAGTTGATGAGCAGTTCTTC
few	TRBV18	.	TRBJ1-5	CASSPRSLGSNQPQHF	TGTGCCAGCTCACCCCGGAGTCTCGGGAGCAATCAGCCCCAGCATTTT
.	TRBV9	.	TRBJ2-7	CASSVGRASLYEQYF	TGTGCCAGCAGCGTTGGCCGCGCCTCTCTTTACGAGCAGTACTTC
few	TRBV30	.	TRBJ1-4	CAWSVGRVEKLFF	TGTGCCTGGAGTGTGGGCAGGGTGGAGAAACTGTTTTTT
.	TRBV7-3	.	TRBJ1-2	CASSPQGWGPYGYTF	TGTGCCAGCAGCCCCCAGGGGTGGGGCCCCTATGGCTACACCTTC
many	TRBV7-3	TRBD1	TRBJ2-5	CASSPTGERETQYF	TGTGCCAGCAGCCCAACAGGGGAACGAGAGACCCAGTACTTC
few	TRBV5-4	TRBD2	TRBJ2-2	CASSSGLAGYTGELFF	TGTGCCAGCAGCTCAGGACTAGCGGGGTACACCGGGGAGCTGTTTTTT
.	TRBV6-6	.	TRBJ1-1	CASTEVGTEAFF	TGTGCCAGCACCGAAGTGGGAACTGAAGCTTTCTTT
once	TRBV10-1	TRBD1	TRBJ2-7	CASSESGQTGIHF	TGCGCCAGCAGTGAGTCAGGTCAGACAGGGATTCACTTC
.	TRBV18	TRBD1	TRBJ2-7	CASSPSGTETYEQYF	TGTGCCAGCTCCCCGTCCGGGACAGAAACCTACGAGCAGTACTTC
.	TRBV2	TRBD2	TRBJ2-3	CASRPLGLGTDTQYF	TGTGCCAGCAGACCCCTGGGACTAGGCACAGATACGCAGTATTTT
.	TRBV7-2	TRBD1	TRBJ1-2	CASSRPGTGGGYTF	TGTGCCAGCAGCCGACCCGGGACAGGGGGCGGCTACACCTTC